This T cell receptor (beta chain) is from a study of cytomegalovirus exposure and HLA in healthy donors. Germline CDR1 reads SGHVS; CDR2 reads FNYEAQ. This CDR3 comprises 15 residues. V lost 5 bases to trimming and J lost 3 bases; unmatched junction nucleotides: 10. The PCR was carried out with 60 Vbeta primers and 13 Jbeta primers. Assay: immunoSEQ multiplex PCR; the TCRdb copy retains only in-frame clones and omits some. The sample lists 200,000 or so clones, around 80% occurring once. The rearrangement uses TRBV7-6 and TRBJ2-7; 7 nucleotides align to TRBD1. The TCR was taken from a man aged 30-40 years in good health and CMV-seronegative. The sequenced material came from PBMCs. In DNA form, the CDR3 reads TGTGCCAGCAGCCTGGGTGAAGGGGGCAACTACGAGCAGTACTTC. Translated: CASSLGEGGNYEQYF.